This TCR beta chain appears in the sequencing data of a study of cytomegalovirus exposure and HLA in healthy donors. This clone turned up a few times. In the PCR, 60 Vbeta and 13 Jbeta primers were used. The method was immunoSEQ multiplex PCR; TCRdb's version includes in-frame clones alone and lacks a portion of them. Among 100,000 or so clones, approximately 82% were seen once, and the ten largest hold approximately 1.2%. Germline V gene sequence: CDR1 SGHDT, CDR2 YYEEEE. V lost 5 bases to trimming and J lost 1 base; unmatched junction nucleotides: 10. This CDR3 contains 18 residues. The rearrangement joins TRBV5-6 to TRBJ2-6; 9 nucleotides agree with TRBD1. Source material: PBMCs. The clonotype comes from a woman aged 18 to 35 in good health and CMV-seronegative. The CDR3 DNA reads as TGTGCCAGCAGTCCGAACAGGGGGCGCTTTTCTGGGGCCAACGTCCTGACTTTC. Amino acids: CASSPNRGRFSGANVLTF. The full variable domain, rest sourced from reference TRBV5-6 and TRBJ2-6, is DAGVTQSPTHLIKTRGQQVTLRCSPKSGHDTVSWYQQALGQGPQFIFQYYEEEERQRGNFPDRFSGHQFPNYSSELNVNALLLGDSALYLCASSPNRGRFSGANVLTFGAGSRLTVL.